This entry lists 30 T cell receptor beta chains sequenced from one sample in a study of somatic mutations in cytotoxic T cells in rheumatoid arthritis. This table comes from immunoSEQ multiplex PCR, and its TCRdb copy is limited to in-frame clones, with some not included. Of thousands of clones listed, roughly 80% are singletons. The sample was CD8+ T cells sorted from blood. Receptors were obtained from an older woman in good health.

The genes are TRBV7-6 and TRBJ2-5; 9 positions agree with TRBD2. The closer fit of TRBJ2-7 to the DNA end suggests the J call may be wrong. Per the germline V gene, CDR1 is SGHVS and CDR2 is FNYEAQ. This CDR3 is built from 14 residues. DNA for the CDR3: TGTGCCAGCAGTTTTAGCGGGGGCCCCTACGAGCAGTACTTC. Protein sequence: CASSFSGGPYEQYF.

This clone came up once. The chain uses TRBV4-3 and TRBJ2-5; the match to TRBD1 covers 8 bases. The CDR3 spans 17 residues. The V gene's germline CDR1 is LGHNA and CDR2 YSLEER. J was trimmed by 5 bases and V by 1 base; bases with no gene match: 12. DNA for the CDR3: TGCGCCAGCAGCCAAGTACTTTCGGACAGGGACTCGGAGACCCAGTACTTC. Protein product: CASSQVLSDRDSETQYF.

This sequence joins TRBV5-6 and TRBJ2-7, with 11 bases lining up with TRBD1. This CDR3 has 13 residues. V shed 4 bases, J shed 5 bases, and the junction held 2 bases outside the gene matches. The germline V gene encodes CDR1 SGHDT and CDR2 YYEEEE. DNA of the CDR3: TGTGCCAGCAGCCCGGACAGGGGGCACGAGCAGTACTTC. This gives the protein CASSPDRGHEQYF. Using reference TRBV5-6 and TRBJ2-7 for the parts outside the CDR3, the full variable domain is DAGVTQSPTHLIKTRGQQVTLRCSPKSGHDTVSWYQQALGQGPQFIFQYYEEEERQRGNFPDRFSGHQFPNYSSELNVNALLLGDSALYLCASSPDRGHEQYFGPGTRLTVT.

This chain joins TRBV11-2 and TRBJ1-2, with 10 positions matching TRBD1. This CDR3 contains 13 residues. V was pared by 5 bases and J by 5 bases, with 2 bases of the junction left unmatched. Germline V gene lookup returns CDR1 SGHAT and CDR2 FQNNGV. The CDR3 sequence is CASSGTGDYGYTF. CDR3 sequence (DNA): TGTGCCAGCAGCGGGACAGGGGATTATGGCTACACCTTC.

This sequence joins TRBV5-1 and TRBJ2-7; 12 bases fit TRBD2. V lost 4 bases, J lost 6 bases, and 8 bases stayed unmatched. The germline V gene encodes CDR1 SGHRS and CDR2 YFSETQ. This CDR3 has 15 residues. The CDR3 sequence is CASSPWTSGDSEQYF. CDR3 DNA: TGCGCCAGCAGCCCATGGACTAGCGGGGACTCCGAGCAGTACTTC.

The rearrangement uses TRBV2 and TRBJ1-2; a weak D match, TRBD1 (5 bases). The V gene's germline CDR1 is SNHLY and CDR2 FYNNEI. The V end lost 0 bases, the J end lost 4 bases, and 9 bases lay between the germline ends. This CDR3 is 14 amino acids long. The CDR3: CASSEASGGYGYTF. CDR3 coding DNA: TGTGCCAGCAGTGAAGCGTCCGGGGGCTATGGCTACACCTTC.

CDR3 nucleotide sequence: TGTGCCAGCAGCTTGGGTATGGGATCCGGGGGCTATGGCTACACCTTC. This gives the protein CASSLGMGSGGYGYTF. The J gene is TRBJ1-2, the V gene TRBV5-4; tentative D call: TRBD1 (5 bases). Trimming left V 0 bases short and J 4 bases short, with 16 bases between. CDR1 is SGHNT, CDR2 YYREEE, per germline (reference sequence). This CDR3 comprises 16 residues.

This chain joins TRBV4-1 and TRBJ2-2, with 12 bases fitting TRBD1. CDR3 length equals 18 residues. V lost 3 bases and J lost 4; bases outside the gene matches: 9. Germline CDR1 is MGHRA and CDR2 is YSYEKL. CDR3 region: CASSQQGGQGAATGELFF. CDR3 sequence (DNA): TGCGCCAGCAGCCAGCAGGGGGGACAGGGGGCTGCCACCGGGGAGCTGTTTTTT.

This sequence joins TRBV5-6 and TRBJ2-5, with TRBD1 matching 9 bases. Unmatched junction bases numbered 5, after V lost 0 bases and J lost 5 bases. This CDR3 spans 15 amino acids. CDR1 and CDR2 from the germline V gene are SGHDT and YYEEEE. The CDR3 loop reads CASSLVTGGAETQYF. In DNA, the CDR3 is TGTGCCAGCAGCTTGGTAACAGGGGGCGCGGAGACCCAGTACTTC.

The V gene is TRBV19, the J gene TRBJ1-2; the match to TRBD1 covers 9 bases. The CDR3 runs to 15 residues. V lost 1 base and J lost 8; bases outside the gene matches: 8. CDR1 and CDR2 (germline): LNHDA, SQIVND (reference sequence). DNA for the CDR3: TGTGCCAGTAGTATAGTCGGGACAGGGACGTCAGGCTACACCTTC. Its protein is CASSIVGTGTSGYTF.

This clone was detected only a few times. The gene calls are TRBV6-1 and TRBJ1-4; 7 nucleotides align to TRBD1. This CDR3 spans 15 amino acids. Germline-derived CDR1 and CDR2 are MNHNS and SASEGT. Unmatched junction bases numbered 5, after V lost 2 bases and J lost 5 bases. In DNA, the CDR3 is TGTGCCAGCAGTGAAATTACAGGGGAGAATGAAAAACTGTTTTTT. The encoded protein is CASSEITGENEKLFF.

This chain links TRBV28 with TRBJ1-5; possibly TRBD1 for D (5 bases). Looked up from germline, CDR1 is MDHEN and CDR2 is SYDVKM. V was pared by 3 bases and J by 1 base, with 10 bases between. CDR3 length: 15 residues. CDR3: CASSFSQGSNQPQHF. The DNA of the CDR3 is TGTGCCAGCAGTTTCTCCCAGGGAAGCAATCAGCCCCAGCATTTT.

This rearrangement joins TRBV2 to TRBJ2-1; 10 bases are shared with TRBD1. Looked up from germline, CDR1 is SNHLY and CDR2 is FYNNEI. This CDR3 comprises 14 residues. Germline trimming cut 3 bases from V and 15 bases from J; bases unmatched to any gene: 11. The CDR3 region has the DNA TGTGCCAGCAGTGACCATCTCCGGGACAGGGGTGGGTTCTTC. Translation gives CASSDHLRDRGGFF. Full variable domain (rest looked up from reference TRBV2 and TRBJ2-1): EPEVTQTPSHQVTQMGQEVILRCVPISNHLYFYWYRQILGQKVEFLVSFYNNEISEKSEIFDDQFSVERPDGSNFTLKIRSTKLEDSAMYFCASSDHLRDRGGFFGPGTRLTVL.

This clone was observed a handful of times. The genes are TRBV4-3 and TRBJ2-3; weak D call: TRBD1 (5 bases). The CDR3 spans 15 residues. Germline CDR1 is LGHNA and CDR2 is YSLEER. Trimming left V 4 bases short and J 1 base short, with 12 bases between. This chain's CDR3 is CASSPGYPGTDTQYF. The CDR3 region has the DNA TGCGCCAGCAGCCCAGGGTACCCGGGCACAGATACGCAGTATTTT.

The chain couples TRBV9 to TRBJ1-2; 11 positions agree with TRBD1. Germline trimming cut 5 bases from V and 0 bases from J; bases unmatched to any gene: 6. This CDR3 comprises 16 residues. Germline values: CDR1 SGDLS, CDR2 YYNGEE. CDR3 in amino acids: CASSAGTGGPNYGYTF. The CDR3 DNA reads TGTGCCAGCAGTGCCGGGACAGGGGGACCTAACTATGGCTACACCTTC.

V is TRBV7-8 and J is TRBJ2-7; possibly TRBD1 for D (6 bases). Germline values: CDR1 SGHVS, CDR2 FQNEAQ. The length of the CDR3 is 13 residues. The ends were cut back, 3 bases at V and 3 bases at J, with 9 bases in the middle. The CDR3 DNA reads as TGTGCCAGCAGCTTCGGACAGAACTACGAGCAGTACTTC. Translating gives CASSFGQNYEQYF.

The V call is TRBV7-8, the J call TRBJ2-1; D call uncertain. The V end was cut by 5 bases, the J end by 0 bases, with 14 bases between. In germline, CDR1 is SGHVS, CDR2 FQNEAQ. The CDR3 contains 16 residues. The DNA for the CDR3 is TGTGCCAGCAGCGACAAATTCGTGAGCTCCTACAATGAGCAGTTCTTC. Translated: CASSDKFVSSYNEQFF. Variable domain in full (rest from reference TRBV7-8 and TRBJ2-1): GAGVSQSPRYKVAKRGQDVALRCDPISGHVSLFWYQQALGQGPEFLTYFQNEAQLDKSGLPSDRFFAERPEGSVSTLKIQRTQQEDSAVYLCASSDKFVSSYNEQFFGPGTRLTVL.

The V call is TRBV29-1, the J call TRBJ2-7; tentative D call: TRBD1 (6 bases). From germline, CDR1 is SQVTM and CDR2 ANQGSEA. The CDR3 loop spans 13 amino acids. V lost 6 bases, J lost 2 bases, and 14 bases lay in between. In DNA form, the CDR3 reads TGCAGCGTATTGGGCAGGGGAACCTACGAGCAGTACTTC. Protein product: CSVLGRGTYEQYF.

V and J are TRBV5-8 and TRBJ2-7; D unresolved. The germline V and J ends were trimmed by 6 bases and 3 bases, with 13 bases remaining between them. Germline CDR1 is SGHTS and CDR2 is YDEGEE. The length of the CDR3 is 13 residues. CDR3 protein: CASNVAVFYEQYF. In DNA form, the CDR3 reads TGTGCCAGCAACGTCGCAGTGTTCTACGAGCAGTACTTC.

This chain joins TRBV28 and TRBJ1-1; D remains unclear. CDR1 is MDHEN and CDR2 is SYDVKM in the germline V gene. The ends were cut back, 5 bases at V and 8 bases at J, with 6 bases in the middle. This CDR3 has 10 amino acids. In DNA, the CDR3 is TGTGCCAGCAGTCTAGGCGAAGCTTTCTTT. Encoded protein: CASSLGEAFF.

The chain uses TRBV11-3 and TRBJ2-3; tentative D call: TRBD1 (6 bases). CDR3 length: 16 residues. With 2 bases removed from V and 6 bases from J, the gap between germline ends came to 18 bases. Germline CDR1 and CDR2: SGHNT and YENEEA. DNA of the CDR3: TGTGCCAGCAGCTTACTAGGACAGACACGGAGGGATACGCAGTATTTT. It specifies CASSLLGQTRRDTQYF.

The genes are TRBV9 and TRBJ2-2; perhaps TRBD2 as D (6 bases). Germline V gives CDR1 SGDLS, CDR2 YYNGEE. V dropped 5 bases and J dropped 7 bases, with 18 bases sitting between them. The CDR3 has 15 amino acids. Here the CDR3 reads CASRGGSGNYGELFF. The CDR3 bases are TGTGCCAGCAGGGGGGGTAGCGGAAACTACGGGGAGCTGTTTTTT. The full variable domain, with the rest looked up from reference TRBV9 and TRBJ2-2, is DSGVTQTPKHLITATGQRVTLRCSPRSGDLSVYWYQQSLDQGLQFLIQYYNGEERAKGNILERFSAQQFPDLHSELNLSSLELGDSALYFCASRGGSGNYGELFFGEGSRLTVL.

This clone is judged medium-sized. The V gene is TRBV9, the J gene TRBJ2-1, with 8 positions matching TRBD1. The germline V gene has CDR1 SGDLS and CDR2 YYNGEE. This CDR3 contains 13 residues. The J segment lost 7 bases and the V segment lost 3 bases, leaving 3 bases of the junction unmatched. CDR3 in DNA: TGTGCCAGCAGCGGCAGGACAGGGAATGAGCAGTTCTTC. Its protein product is CASSGRTGNEQFF.

The chain uses TRBV5-5 and TRBJ2-7; the match to TRBD1 covers 8 bases. The CDR3 covers 13 residues. Germline lookup yields CDR1 SGHKS and CDR2 YYEKEE (reference sequence). The trim removed 4 bases at V and 7 bases at J, leaving 7 bases unmatched. The CDR3 DNA is TGTGCCAGCAGCCCGGACAGGGTTAATGAGCAGTACTTC. Translating it yields CASSPDRVNEQYF. The variable domain in full, completed from reference TRBV5-5 and TRBJ2-7, reads DAGVTQSPTHLIKTRGQQVTLRCSPISGHKSVSWYQQVLGQGPQFIFQYYEKEERGRGNFPDRFSARQFPNYSSELNVNALLLGDSALYLCASSPDRVNEQYFGPGTRLTVT.

This clone has a handful of counts. The chain employs TRBV30 and TRBJ2-7; TRBD2 is a possible D gene (6 bases). CDR3 length: 12 amino acids. The V gene's germline CDR1 is GTSNPN and CDR2 SVGIG (reference sequence). V lost 4 bases to trimming and J lost 4 bases, with 11 bases between them. CDR3 bases: TGTGCCTGGACCGGGGACTCTTACGAGCAGTACTTC. This gives the protein CAWTGDSYEQYF.

The chain has TRBV28 and TRBJ2-6, with D tentatively TRBD1 (6 bases). This CDR3 contains 16 residues. The germline CDR1 and CDR2 sequences are MDHEN and SYDVKM. V was pared by 5 bases and J by 5 bases, with 16 bases between. The CDR3 DNA sequence: TGTGCCAGCAGTCCACTACAGGGCTTTCGGGCCAACGTCCTGACTTTC. It encodes CASSPLQGFRANVLTF.

The rearrangement joins TRBV7-2 to TRBJ2-4; TRBD2 is a possible D gene (6 bases). Germline V gene lookup returns CDR1 SGHTA and CDR2 FQGNSA. V was pared by 1 base and J by 10 bases, with 11 bases between. The CDR3 is made up of 13 amino acids. For the CDR3, the DNA is TGTGCCAGCAGCTTAGTCCCGGGGGATATTCAGTACTTC. It translates to CASSLVPGDIQYF.

This clone was detected a few times. The V and J genes are TRBV29-1 and TRBJ2-7; 14 bases map to TRBD2. This CDR3 has 18 residues. Per germline, CDR1 SQVTM and CDR2 ANQGSEA. The V gene end was trimmed by 3 bases and the J gene end by 0 bases; junction bases not matched to a gene: 10. The CDR3 DNA follows: TGCAGCGTTGATGGACTAGCGGGAGGAGGTGGGGACTCCTACGAGCAGTACTTC. It translates to CSVDGLAGGGGDSYEQYF.

The chain couples TRBV11-2 to TRBJ1-2; a possible D gene is TRBD1 (5 bases). This CDR3 comprises 12 residues. The V and J ends lost 5 bases and 8 bases respectively, with 12 bases between them. In germline, CDR1 is SGHAT, CDR2 FQNNGV. The CDR3 coding sequence is TGTGCCAGCAGCAATTGGCGGGGGGGCTACACCTTC. Amino acid sequence: CASSNWRGGYTF.

V and J are TRBV5-5 and TRBJ2-1; perhaps TRBD1 as D (5 bases). There are 15 residues in the CDR3. From germline, CDR1 is SGHKS and CDR2 YYEKEE (reference sequence). The V and J ends lost 2 bases and 4 bases respectively, with 13 bases between them. The CDR3: CASSFSGPPYNEQFF. In DNA form, the CDR3 reads TGTGCCAGCAGCTTTTCAGGGCCGCCTTACAATGAGCAGTTCTTC.